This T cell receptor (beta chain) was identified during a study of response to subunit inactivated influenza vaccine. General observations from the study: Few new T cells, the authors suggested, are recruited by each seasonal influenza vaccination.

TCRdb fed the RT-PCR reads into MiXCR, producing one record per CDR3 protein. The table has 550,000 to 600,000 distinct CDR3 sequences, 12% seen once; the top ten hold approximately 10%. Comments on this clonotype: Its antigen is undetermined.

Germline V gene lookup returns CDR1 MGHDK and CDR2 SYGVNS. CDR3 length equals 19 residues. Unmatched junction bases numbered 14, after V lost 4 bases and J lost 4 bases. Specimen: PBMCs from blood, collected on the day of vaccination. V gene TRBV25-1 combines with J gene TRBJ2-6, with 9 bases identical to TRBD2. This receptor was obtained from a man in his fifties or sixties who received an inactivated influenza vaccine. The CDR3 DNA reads TGTGCCAGCAGTGGTACCGTAGCGGGAGCCCTCATGGGGGCCAACGTCCTGACTTTC. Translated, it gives CASSGTVAGALMGANVLTF.